A single sample is the source of the 24 T cell receptor beta chains below, sequenced in a study of vaccination and CD4 T cells after COVID-19. No cognate antigen is known for these TCRs. Oncomine TCR Beta short-read sequencing was applied to DNA from cultured CD4+ T cells. TCRdb passed the PCR reads through MiXCR, listing each CDR3 protein once. Of 15,000 to 20,000 distinct CDR3 sequences in the sample, roughly 50% were seen once. Treatment in this sample: approximately 10-day PBMC culture with coronavirus spike peptide pools or control peptides (ViraFEST assay). Sequencing input: CD4+ T cells from blood, cultured in vitro. Source of these receptors: a human donor who had recovered from COVID-19.

The chain joins TRBV5-1 to TRBJ2-1, with 7 positions matching TRBD2. The V gene's germline CDR1 is SGHRS and CDR2 YFSETQ. V dropped 2 bases and J dropped 7; count of bases not matched to a gene: 9. This CDR3 comprises 15 residues. The CDR3 region is CASSLGSGRGNEQFF. DNA for the CDR3: TGCGCCAGCAGCTTAGGATCAGGGCGGGGGAATGAGCAGTTCTTC. Complete variable domain (other parts from reference TRBV5-1 and TRBJ2-1): KAGVTQTPRYLIKTRGQQVTLSCSPISGHRSVSWYQQTPGQGLQFLFEYFSETQRNKGNFPGRFSGRQFSNSRSEMNVSTLELGDSALYLCASSLGSGRGNEQFFGPGTRLTVL.

In nucleotides, the CDR3 is TGTGCCAGTAGTATAAGGACAGGGACAAATCAGCCCCAGCATTTT. Translating gives CASSIRTGTNQPQHF. The V gene is TRBV19, the J gene TRBJ1-5; 8 bases fit TRBD1. The CDR3 spans 15 residues. The J segment lost 4 bases and the V segment lost 2 bases, leaving 4 bases of the junction unmatched. In germline, CDR1 is LNHDA, CDR2 SQIVND (reference sequence).

The V call is TRBV7-3, the J call TRBJ2-3; D call uncertain. V was clipped by 3 bases and J by 0 bases, with 4 bases between them. The CDR3 contains 13 residues. Germline V gene data show CDR1 as SGHTA and CDR2 as FQGTGA. The CDR3: CASSFFSTDTQYF. For the CDR3, the DNA is TGTGCCAGCAGCTTCTTTAGCACAGATACGCAGTATTTT.

The chain combines TRBV19 with TRBJ2-3; D is ambiguous. This CDR3 has 11 residues. V dropped 3 bases and J dropped 5 bases, with 3 bases sitting between them. CDR1 LNHDA and CDR2 SQIVND come from the germline V gene (reference sequence). The CDR3 DNA follows: TGTGCCAGTAGTATCGGAGATACGCAGTATTTT. This translates into CASSIGDTQYF.

V gene TRBV7-9 combines with J gene TRBJ2-7; no reliable D call. V lost 6 bases and J 3 bases, leaving 12 bases between the germline ends. CDR1 SEHNR and CDR2 FQNEAQ come from the germline V gene (reference sequence). CDR3 length: 13 residues. The CDR3 sequence is CASRPRADYEQYF. CDR3 nucleotides: TGTGCCAGCAGGCCTCGGGCGGACTACGAGCAGTACTTC.

CDR3 amino acids: CASSGSSLEGRYEQYF. The CDR3 DNA reads as TGTGCCAGCAGCGGATCTAGCTTGGAGGGCAGGTACGAGCAGTACTTC. V gene TRBV7-9 combines with J gene TRBJ2-7, with TRBD2 as a possible D gene (6 bases). The CDR3 totals 16 residues. The germline CDR1 and CDR2 sequences are SEHNR and FQNEAQ (reference sequence). V lost 5 bases and J lost 4, with 21 bases in between.

The CDR3 DNA reads as TGCAGCGTTGAAATAGGGGGGGCAGGTAACTATGGCTACACCTTC. Translating gives CSVEIGGAGNYGYTF. The genes are TRBV29-1 and TRBJ1-2; possibly TRBD1 for D (6 bases). The CDR3 runs to 15 residues. The V and J ends lost 2 bases and 1 base respectively, with 14 bases between them. Germline loops: CDR1 SQVTM, CDR2 ANQGSEA.

The J gene is TRBJ2-4, the V gene TRBV12-5; D is unresolved. From germline, CDR1 is LGHNT and CDR2 FRNRAP. There are 14 residues in the CDR3. The V end was cut by 3 bases, the J end by 2 bases, with 8 bases between. CDR3 sequence reads: CASGFPATKNIQYF. The CDR3 region has the DNA TGTGCTAGTGGTTTCCCGGCTACCAAAAACATTCAGTACTTC.

The V call is TRBV5-1, the J call TRBJ2-2; TRBD2 is a possible D gene (5 bases). The V gene lost 0 bases and the J gene lost 7 bases, with 19 bases spanning the gap. In germline, CDR1 is SGHRS, CDR2 YFSETQ. The CDR3 loop spans 17 amino acids. The DNA of the CDR3 is TGCGCCAGCAGCTTGGATGGTCGGCGGGTCCTGGGCGGGGAGCTGTTTTTT. This translates into CASSLDGRRVLGGELFF.

The chain has TRBV15 and TRBJ1-3; D may be TRBD1 (5 bases). V was pared by 5 bases and J by 4 bases, with 18 bases between. The CDR3 runs to 16 residues. Germline V gives CDR1 LNHNV, CDR2 YYDKDF (reference sequence). CDR3 residues: CATSGIRGATGNTIYF. CDR3 bases: TGTGCCACCAGCGGTATCCGAGGGGCGACAGGAAACACCATATATTTT.

In DNA form, the CDR3 reads TGTGCCACCAGTGATGCCCCAGGGAGGACCGGGGAGCTGTTTTTT. This sequence encodes CATSDAPGRTGELFF. The gene calls are TRBV24-1 and TRBJ2-2; D possibly corresponds to TRBD2 (6 bases). The CDR3 is 15 residues long. The V gene's germline CDR1 is KGHDR and CDR2 SFDVKD. The ends were cut back, 3 bases at V and 5 bases at J, with 12 bases in the middle.

The chain has TRBV7-9 and TRBJ2-2, with TRBD1 as a possible D gene (6 bases). Trimming took off 5 bases at V and 4 bases at J, with 11 bases between the two ends. Germline CDR1 reads SEHNR; CDR2 reads FQNEAQ (reference sequence). CDR3 length: 14 residues. In DNA, the CDR3 is TGTGCCAGCAGCCCCCGGACAGTCACCGGGGAGCTGTTTTTT. It specifies CASSPRTVTGELFF.

The genes are TRBV12-5 and TRBJ2-2; D possibly matches TRBD1 or TRBD2 (6 bases each). Between the trimmed V and J ends, which lost 11 bases and 4 bases, there was a span of 11 bases. Germline CDR1 LGHNT, CDR2 FRNRAP. CDR3 length equals 12 residues. The CDR3 DNA reads TGTGCTCTCGGGGGCGGCACCGGGGAGCTGTTTTTT. Protein sequence: CALGGGTGELFF.

This clonotype was counted between two and nine times. This chain joins TRBV5-1 and TRBJ1-2; D may be TRBD1 (5 bases). Trimming left V 3 bases short and J 4 bases short, with 13 bases between. The CDR3 loop spans 14 amino acids. Germline CDR1 is SGHRS and CDR2 is YFSETQ. The CDR3 nucleotides are TGCGCCAGCAGCTCCCCCCAGGGTGGCTATGGCTACACCTTC. Translating gives CASSSPQGGYGYTF.

This clonotype is termed medium-sized (0.01 to 0.1%). This chain links TRBV12-3 or TRBV12-4 with TRBJ2-2; D may be TRBD1 or TRBD2 (5 bases each). This CDR3 has 13 amino acids. V lost 1 base and J 7 bases, leaving 7 bases between the germline ends. The CDR3 sequence: CASSLGGYGELFF. CDR3 DNA sequence: TGTGCCAGCAGTTTAGGGGGGTACGGGGAGCTGTTTTTT.

The V call is TRBV6-2 or TRBV6-3, the J call TRBJ2-7, with TRBD2 matching 7 bases. This CDR3 contains 14 residues. The germline CDR1 and CDR2 sequences are MNHEY and SVGEGT. J gave up 4 bases and V 0 bases, and 3 bases lay outside the gene matches. The CDR3: CASSYSVGGYEQYF. The CDR3 bases are TGTGCCAGCAGTTACTCCGTGGGGGGGTACGAGCAGTACTTC.

A word on this clonotype: An end of the junction differs from the germline gene, which may be a read error. Here the CDR3 DNA reads TGTGCTAGCAGCTTAGGAGGCAGAGCAACTGAAGCTTTCTTT. Translation gives CASSLGGRATEAFF. V usage is TRBV7-6 and J usage is TRBJ1-1; no definite D call. Looked up from germline, CDR1 is SGHVS and CDR2 is FNYEAQ. The CDR3 runs to 14 residues.

The chain recombines TRBV4-3 with TRBJ1-5; possible D gene TRBD1, 5 bases. The CDR3 extends over 15 amino acids. Germline values: CDR1 LGHNA, CDR2 YSLEER. Trimming removed 0 bases at V and 10 bases at J, with 16 bases between. CDR3 DNA sequence: TGCGCCAGCAGCCAAGATTCGGGGCTCGGGGAACCCCAGCATTTT. Protein: CASSQDSGLGEPQHF.

The chain links TRBV20-1 to TRBJ1-3; D may be TRBD1 (6 bases). With 0 bases removed from V and 1 base from J, the gap between germline ends came to 13 bases. There are 16 residues in the CDR3. Germline V lookup: CDR1 DFQATT, CDR2 SNEGSKA (reference sequence). The CDR3 protein is CSAREGAWGSGNTIYF. The DNA for the CDR3 is TGCAGTGCTAGAGAGGGGGCTTGGGGGTCTGGAAACACCATATATTTT.

This chain joins TRBV5-1 and TRBJ2-1, with 11 bases aligning to TRBD2. V lost 4 bases and J lost 1; bases outside the gene matches: 4. Per the germline V gene, CDR1 is SGHRS and CDR2 is YFSETQ. This CDR3 is built from 16 residues. CDR3 DNA: TGCGCCAGCAGCACAACTAGCGGGAGTTCCTACAATGAGCAGTTCTTC. This codes for CASSTTSGSSYNEQFF.

This CDR3 is CASSELLGNTEAFF. The DNA of the CDR3 is TGTGCCAGCAGTGAGCTTCTTGGGAACACTGAAGCTTTCTTT. V is TRBV2 and J is TRBJ1-1; no clear D. CDR1 SNHLY and CDR2 FYNNEI come from the germline V gene. V shed 3 bases and J shed 1 base, with 9 bases lying between them. The CDR3 extends over 14 amino acids.

This clonotype turned up a few times. The J gene is TRBJ2-1, the V gene TRBV7-2; tentatively, D is TRBD1 (5 bases). V lost 1 base to trimming and J lost 5 bases, with 6 bases between them. The CDR3 runs 13 residues. Per the germline V gene, CDR1 is SGHTA and CDR2 is FQGNSA. CDR3 loop: CASSLDRHNEQFF. The CDR3 bases are TGTGCCAGCAGCTTAGACAGGCACAATGAGCAGTTCTTC.

The V and J genes are TRBV20-1 and TRBJ2-5; D is uncertain. Trimming took 5 bases from V and 1 from J, leaving 14 bases between them. Germline V gene lookup returns CDR1 DFQATT and CDR2 SNEGSKA (reference sequence). The CDR3 runs to 14 residues. The CDR3 DNA sequence: TGCAGTGCTCCTGTGGGCGGAATCCAAGAGACCCAGTACTTC. Translating gives CSAPVGGIQETQYF.

This clonotype was detected only a few times. V usage is TRBV20-1 and J usage is TRBJ1-1, with 8 bases aligning to TRBD1. CDR1 is DFQATT, CDR2 SNEGSKA, per germline (reference sequence). CDR3 length equals 15 residues. CDR3: CSPSQGAGVNTEAFF. DNA of the CDR3: TGCAGCCCCTCCCAGGGGGCGGGAGTGAACACTGAAGCTTTCTTT.